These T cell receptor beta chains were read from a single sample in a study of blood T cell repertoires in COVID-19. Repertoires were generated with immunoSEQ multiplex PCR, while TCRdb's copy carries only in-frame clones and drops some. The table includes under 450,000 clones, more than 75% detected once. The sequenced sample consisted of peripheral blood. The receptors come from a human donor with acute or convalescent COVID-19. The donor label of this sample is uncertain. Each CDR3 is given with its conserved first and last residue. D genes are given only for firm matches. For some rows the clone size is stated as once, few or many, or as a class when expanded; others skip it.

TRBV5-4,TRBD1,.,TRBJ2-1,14,TGTGCCAGCAGGGGGACAGGGTCTCCGGAGGGGCAGTTCTTC,CASRGTGSPEGQFF
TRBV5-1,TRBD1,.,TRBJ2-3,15,TGCGCCAGCAGCTTGGGCAGGGGGAGCACAGATACGCAGTATTTT,CASSLGRGSTDTQYF
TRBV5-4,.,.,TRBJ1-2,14,TGTGCCAGCAGTACCGGGACAAGAAACTATGGCTACACCTTC,CASSTGTRNYGYTF
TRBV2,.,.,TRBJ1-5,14,TGTGCCAGCAGTGGTCAGGGTTTAAATCAGCCCCAGCATTTT,CASSGQGLNQPQHF
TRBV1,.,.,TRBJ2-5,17,TGCACCAGCAGCCGTGACAGGGGGCCTTATAATCAAGAGACCCAGTACTTC,CTSSRDRGPYNQETQYF
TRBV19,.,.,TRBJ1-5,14,TGTGCCAGTTTAACTTCAGGGGCTACTCAGCCCCAGCATTTT,CASLTSGATQPQHF
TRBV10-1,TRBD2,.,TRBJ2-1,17,TGCGCCAGCAGTTACTATACGGGACTAAGCTCCTACAATGAGCAGTTCTTC,CASSYYTGLSSYNEQFF
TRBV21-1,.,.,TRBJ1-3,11,TGTGCTGATAATAGGGGGAACACCATATATTTT,CADNRGNTIYF
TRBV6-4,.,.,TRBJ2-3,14,TGTGCCAGCAGTCAGGACACTAGCACAGATACGCAGTATTTT,CASSQDTSTDTQYF
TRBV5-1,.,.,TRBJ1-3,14,TGCGCCAGCAGCCAGGACAGCTCTGGAAACACCATATATTTT,CASSQDSSGNTIYF
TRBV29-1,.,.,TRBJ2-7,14,TGCAGCGTTCTCCTGCGGGGCTTGTCCTACGAGCAGTACTTC,CSVLLRGLSYEQYF
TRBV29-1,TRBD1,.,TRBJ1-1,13,TGCAGCGTTGGTGGACAGGGGGCGTACGTAGCTTTCTTT,CSVGGQGAYVAFF
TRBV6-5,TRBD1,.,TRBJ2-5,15,TGTGCCAGTACCTTGGGCAGGGGGCCGCGCGAGACCCAGTACTTC,CASTLGRGPRETQYF
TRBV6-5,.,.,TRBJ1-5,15,TGTGCCAGCAGGACTTCCGGGGAGGTCACATCGCCCCAGCATTTT,CASRTSGEVTSPQHF
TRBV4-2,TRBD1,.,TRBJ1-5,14,TGTGCCAGCAGCGGGGACAGGGCCAATCAGCCCCAGCATTTT,CASSGDRANQPQHF
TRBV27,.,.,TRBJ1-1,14,TGTGCCAGCAGTTCGTTTCAGGGGAACACTGAAGCTTTCTTT,CASSSFQGNTEAFF
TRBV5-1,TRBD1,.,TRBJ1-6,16,TGCGCCAGCAGCGCCCGGGACAGGGGTTATAATTCACCCCTCCACTTT,CASSARDRGYNSPLHF
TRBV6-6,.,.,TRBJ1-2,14,TGTGCCAGCAGCCGCTTCGACTCAACCTATGGCTACACCTTC,CASSRFDSTYGYTF
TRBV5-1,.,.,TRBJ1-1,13,TGCGCCAGCAGCTTAACAGATAACACTGAAGCTTTCTTT,CASSLTDNTEAFF
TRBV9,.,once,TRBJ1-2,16,TGTGCCAGCTCCGGGGGTGGCCTGAATTTTTACTATGGCTACACCTTC,CASSGGGLNFYYGYTF
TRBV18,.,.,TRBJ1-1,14,TGTGCCAGCTCAGAATTTTCCAGGGACACTGAAGCTTTCTTT,CASSEFSRDTEAFF
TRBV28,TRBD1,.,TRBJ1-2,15,TGTGCCAGCGATCCTTCGTACAGGGGGCGGTGGGGCTACACCTTC,CASDPSYRGRWGYTF
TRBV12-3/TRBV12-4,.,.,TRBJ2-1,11,TGTGCCAGCAGTACTTACAATGAGCAGTTCTTC,CASSTYNEQFF
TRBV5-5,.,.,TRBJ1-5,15,TGTGCCAGCAGCTTCGGCGGAAATAGCAATCAGCCCCAGCATTTT,CASSFGGNSNQPQHF
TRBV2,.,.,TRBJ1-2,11,TGTGCCAGCAGCTTACAGGGTGGCTACACCTTC,CASSLQGGYTF
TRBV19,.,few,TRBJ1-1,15,TGTGCCAGTAGTATATGGGCTGGGGGAGGGACTGAAGCTTTCTTT,CASSIWAGGGTEAFF
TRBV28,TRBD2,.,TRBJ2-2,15,TGTGCCAGCACGCGGCGGGGGGCGCGCACCGGGGAGCTGTTTTTT,CASTRRGARTGELFF
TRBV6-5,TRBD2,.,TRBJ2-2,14,TGTGCCAGCAAGTCTAGCGGGAATATCGGGGAGCTGTTTTTT,CASKSSGNIGELFF
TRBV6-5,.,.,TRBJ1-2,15,TGTGCCAGCAGTTACTCGCAGGGCCCCAACTATGGCTACACCTTC,CASSYSQGPNYGYTF
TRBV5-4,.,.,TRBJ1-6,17,TGTGCCAGCAGCCCCAGGGGACCTAGCTCCTATAATTCACCCCTCCACTTT,CASSPRGPSSYNSPLHF
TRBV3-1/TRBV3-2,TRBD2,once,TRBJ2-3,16,TGTGCCAGCAGCCAAATTTCAGCGGGGGGTACAGATACGCAGTATTTT,CASSQISAGGTDTQYF
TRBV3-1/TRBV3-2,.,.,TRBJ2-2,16,TGTGCCAGCAGCCGGCGGGCGGCGGATAACACCGGGGAGCTGTTTTTT,CASSRRAADNTGELFF
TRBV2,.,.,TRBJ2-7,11,TGTGCCAGCAGCAGCGTCCCCAAGCAGTACTTC,CASSSVPKQYF
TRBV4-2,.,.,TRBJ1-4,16,TGTGCCAGCAGCCCCTCATCAGCAGCGTTCGGCGAAAAACTGTTTTTT,CASSPSSAAFGEKLFF
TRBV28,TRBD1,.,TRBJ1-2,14,TGTGCCAGCAGGGATGGAGGGGGCGTAAGAGGCTACACCTTC,CASRDGGGVRGYTF
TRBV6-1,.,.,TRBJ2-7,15,TGTGCCAGCAGTGAGAGAGACAGGATTTCCTACGAGCAGTACTTC,CASSERDRISYEQYF
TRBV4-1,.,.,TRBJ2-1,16,TGCGCCAGCAGCCAGGAACAGGGTAGCTTCTACAATGAGCAGTTCTTC,CASSQEQGSFYNEQFF
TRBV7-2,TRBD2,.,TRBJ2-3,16,TGTGCCAGCAGCTACGCGGGGGGGCCCTACACAGATACGCAGTATTTT,CASSYAGGPYTDTQYF
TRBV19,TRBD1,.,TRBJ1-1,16,TGTGCCAGTAGTCAAACCCACACAGGGGGGAACACTGAAGCTTTCTTT,CASSQTHTGGNTEAFF
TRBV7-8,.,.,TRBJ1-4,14,TGTGCCTGGGGCCAGGGATCAACTAATGAAAAACTGTTTTTT,CAWGQGSTNEKLFF
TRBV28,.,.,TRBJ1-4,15,TGTGCCAGCAGACCCTCGGGACTGAGTAATGAAAAACTGTTTTTT,CASRPSGLSNEKLFF
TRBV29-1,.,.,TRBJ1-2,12,TGCAGCGCACACCTAGAGGGAGCAGGCTACACCTTC,CSAHLEGAGYTF
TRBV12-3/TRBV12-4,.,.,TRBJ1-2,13,TGTGCCATCCAACGGGGGAGGGCTGGTCGTTACACCTTC,CAIQRGRAGRYTF
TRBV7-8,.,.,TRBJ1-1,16,TGTGCCAGCAGCGAAAGAAGGGGCGGTTCTTTCGCTGAAGCTTTCTTT,CASSERRGGSFAEAFF
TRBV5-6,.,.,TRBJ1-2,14,TGTGCCAGCAGCTTGGTCCAGGGGATCTATGGCTACACCTTC,CASSLVQGIYGYTF
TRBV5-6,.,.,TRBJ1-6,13,TGTGCCAGCAGCTTCGAGGATAATTCACCCCTCCACTTT,CASSFEDNSPLHF
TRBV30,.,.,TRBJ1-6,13,TGTGCCTGGTCCCCAGGCGCTAATTCACCCCTCCACTTT,CAWSPGANSPLHF
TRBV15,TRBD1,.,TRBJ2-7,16,TGTGCCACCAGCAGAGATCGTGGGACAGGGATCTACGAGCAGTACTTC,CATSRDRGTGIYEQYF
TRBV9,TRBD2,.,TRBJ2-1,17,TGTGCCAGCAGCGTAGGGGGACTAGCGGGAGGAGAGGGTGAGCAGTTCTTC,CASSVGGLAGGEGEQFF
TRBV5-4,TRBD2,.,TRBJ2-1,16,TGTGCCAGCAGCTTTGTAGTTAGCGGGGGGGAAAATGAGCAGTTCTTC,CASSFVVSGGENEQFF